The clone carrying this T cell receptor beta chain has just a few counts. Its specificity is unknown. Germline-derived CDR1 and CDR2 are ENHRY and SYGVKD. CDR3 length: 12 amino acids. Trimming removed 6 bases from V and 1 base from J, with 7 bases in between. The data belong to a study of beta chain features in type 1 diabetes. The study, taken as a whole, reports: In these data, an HLA type influence on TCRB rearrangement remained unresolved. Type 1 diabetes patients had moderately but significantly shorter TCRB CDR3s in all four CD4+ subsets.

Expressed TCRB transcripts were sequenced because the isolated RNA had all been reverse transcribed beforehand. The method was immunoSEQ multiplex PCR; TCRdb's version includes in-frame clones alone and lacks a portion of them. The sample holds 500,000 to 650,000 clones, around 12% seen once. Averaging about 120 mL, one heparinised blood draw was given by each donor. The rearrangement links TRBV10-3 to TRBJ2-7; D is perhaps TRBD1 (5 bases). This receptor was taken from a young man with type 1 diabetes. The sequencing input was naive CD4+ T cells from blood. CDR3 sequence (DNA): TGTGCCATCAGAGGGGAATCCTACGAGCAGTACTTC. This encodes CAIRGESYEQYF.